This T cell receptor (beta chain) was sequenced during a study of Ad26.COV2.S vaccination and SARS-CoV-2 variants. Sequencing used immunoSEQ multiplex PCR; TCRdb keeps in-frame clones, though not all of them. The sample records more than 40,000 clones, roughly four fifths being singletons. The length of the CDR3 is 13 residues. Per the germline V gene, CDR1 is SGHTA and CDR2 is FQGNSA. The germline V and J ends were trimmed by 3 bases and 3 bases, with 9 bases remaining between them. This TCR was recovered from a human donor who had recovered from COVID-19. This chain links TRBV7-2 with TRBJ2-7, with D possibly matching TRBD2 (6 bases). The sequenced sample was peripheral blood, obtained after recovery from COVID-19. Here the CDR3 DNA reads TGTGCCAGCAGCTTCGCCGGGAGCTACGAGCAGTACTTC. This encodes CASSFAGSYEQYF.